This T cell receptor (beta chain) was recorded in a study of blood T cell repertoires in COVID-19. Overall study context: COVID-19 samples, acute and convalescent, were from the United States, Italy and Spain.

Trimming removed 6 bases from V and 8 bases from J, with 13 bases in between. Looked up from germline, CDR1 is MNHEY and CDR2 is SVGAGI. CDR3 length: 12 amino acids. In the authors' methods: The assay estimated nucleated cells by amplifying reference gene primers. TCRdb's copy holds only in-frame clones and misses some; the assay was immunoSEQ multiplex PCR. V, J and clone size were drawn from that table, and D and trimming were deduced from the DNA. The table shows 150,000 to 200,000 clones, with around 85% occurring only once. The chain employs TRBV6-5 and TRBJ1-2; D is ambiguous. This receptor was taken from a human donor with active or convalescent COVID-19. The donor label of this sample is uncertain. Sequencing input: peripheral blood. CDR3 loop: CASSQDGLGYTF. The CDR3 DNA reads as TGTGCCAGCAGCCAGGACGGACTCGGCTACACCTTC.